The rows below give T cell receptor beta chains drawn from one sample of a study of cytomegalovirus exposure and HLA in healthy donors. The protocol was immunoSEQ multiplex PCR, while the TCRdb copy is restricted to in-frame clones and leaves out a portion. Of about 110,000 clones in the sample, around 87% were seen once. Sequences were obtained from PBMCs. The receptors stem from a man aged 35-49 years in good health and CMV-seronegative. Both conserved end residues are part of each CDR3. A D gene is named only where the DNA matches it firmly. Size is stated for part of the rows, as once, few or many counts, or as a class when the clone is expanded.

TRBJ1-5,TRBV5-6,NA,NA,CASSLSRAGRHQPQHF,TGTGCCAGCAGCTTGTCTCGGGCAGGGAGGCATCAGCCCCAGCATTTT
TRBJ1-1,TRBV4-1,NA,NA,CASSHQGQNTEAFF,TGCGCCAGCAGCCACCAAGGACAGAACACTGAAGCTTTCTTT
TRBJ2-7,TRBV4-3,few,NA,CASSQGVSGHEQYF,TGCGCCAGCAGCCAAGGGGTGTCAGGGCACGAGCAGTACTTC
TRBJ1-3,TRBV19,NA,NA,CASSDTAGNTIYF,TGTGCCAGTAGTGACACCGCTGGAAACACCATATATTTT
TRBJ2-1,TRBV5-6,NA,TRBD1,CASSNDRGADRWDYNEQFF,TGTGCCAGCAGCAACGACAGGGGGGCCGATCGTTGGGACTACAATGAGCAGTTCTTC
TRBJ1-6,TRBV7-8,NA,NA,CASSQGSNSPLHF,TGTGCCAGCTCGCAGGGTTCGAATTCACCCCTCCACTTT
TRBJ2-3,TRBV5-1,NA,TRBD2,CASSSMGLAADTQYF,TGCGCCAGCAGCTCGATGGGACTAGCCGCAGATACGCAGTATTTT
TRBJ1-6,TRBV10-3,NA,NA,CAISETGSSYNSPLHF,TGTGCCATCAGTGAGACAGGGAGCTCCTATAATTCACCCCTCCACTTT
TRBJ1-1,TRBV5-1,NA,NA,CASRLDPAGAEAFF,TGCGCCAGCCGCTTAGACCCGGCGGGGGCTGAAGCTTTCTTT
TRBJ2-5,TRBV7-9,NA,TRBD2,CASSASGGETQYF,TGTGCCAGCAGCGCTAGCGGGGGAGAGACCCAGTACTTC
TRBJ2-5,TRBV7-6,NA,TRBD1,CASSLKPDRPEETQYF,TGTGCCAGCAGCCTCAAGCCGGACAGGCCGGAAGAGACCCAGTACTTC
TRBJ2-5,TRBV5-4,once,TRBD2,CASTYTGGDFEETQYF,TGTGCCAGCACGTACACCGGGGGGGACTTTGAAGAGACCCAGTACTTC
TRBJ1-4,TRBV6-5,NA,NA,CASSYSNSAGEKLFF,TGTGCCAGCAGTTACTCGAACAGCGCGGGAGAAAAACTGTTTTTT
TRBJ1-1,TRBV7-9,once,NA,CASSSNPGTLNTEAFF,TGTGCCAGCAGCTCGAACCCCGGGACATTGAACACTGAAGCTTTCTTT
TRBJ1-1,TRBV5-1,NA,TRBD1,CASSLDRVGTEAFF,TGCGCCAGCAGCTTAGACAGGGTAGGGACTGAAGCTTTCTTT
TRBJ1-1,TRBV18,NA,TRBD1,CASSPGQEEAFF,TGTGCCAGCTCTCCCGGACAGGAAGAAGCTTTCTTT
TRBJ2-7,TRBV29-1,NA,NA,CSVGAGQLYEQYF,TGCAGCGTGGGGGCGGGACAGCTCTACGAGCAGTACTTC
TRBJ2-5,TRBV27,once,NA,CASSPGQETQYF,TGTGCCAGCAGTCCCGGCCAAGAGACCCAGTACTTC
TRBJ2-1,TRBV28,NA,NA,CASSPPHPGLAYNEQFF,TGTGCCAGCAGTCCGCCTCACCCAGGGCTGGCTTACAATGAGCAGTTCTTC
TRBJ2-1,TRBV7-6,NA,TRBD2,CASSFGTSGGAHEQFF,TGTGCCAGCAGCTTCGGGACTAGCGGGGGGGCCCATGAGCAGTTCTTC
TRBJ2-5,TRBV6-5,NA,TRBD2,CASRLAGGLETQYF,TGTGCCAGCAGACTAGCGGGGGGGCTGGAGACCCAGTACTTC
TRBJ2-7,TRBV19,NA,NA,CASSPLSGQRSYEQYF,TGTGCCAGTAGCCCTCTCTCAGGCCAGCGGAGCTACGAGCAGTACTTC
TRBJ2-1,TRBV5-1,NA,TRBD2,CASSLVGGANNEQFF,TGCGCCAGCAGCTTGGTCGGGGGGGCCAACAATGAGCAGTTCTTC
TRBJ1-1,TRBV5-1,NA,NA,CASSLVTANTEAFF,TGCGCCAGCAGCTTGGTTACAGCGAACACTGAAGCTTTCTTT
TRBJ2-1,TRBV7-7,NA,TRBD2,CASSLAGGGNEQFF,TGTGCCAGCAGCCTAGCGGGGGGAGGGAATGAGCAGTTCTTC
TRBJ1-1,TRBV6-5,few,TRBD1,CASSYGGQATGTEAFF,TGTGCCAGCAGTTACGGAGGACAGGCAACGGGGACTGAAGCTTTCTTT
TRBJ1-3,TRBV23-1,NA,TRBD1,CASSQSGQGSQYGGNTIYF,TGCGCCAGCAGTCAATCTGGACAGGGAAGTCAGTATGGGGGAAACACCATATATTTT
TRBJ1-2,TRBV20-1,NA,NA,CSASTGGYTF,TGCAGTGCTAGCACAGGTGGCTACACCTTC
TRBJ1-1,TRBV5-4,few,NA,CASSRAGLGEAFF,TGTGCCAGCAGCCGGGCGGGGTTAGGTGAAGCTTTCTTT
TRBJ2-7,TRBV5-1,once,NA,CASRDLEELNYEQYF,TGCGCCAGCAGAGATTTAGAAGAACTAAACTACGAGCAGTACTTC
TRBJ2-7,TRBV6-1,NA,TRBD1,CASNRDRGQRQYF,TGTGCCAGTAACCGGGACAGGGGGCAGCGGCAGTACTTC
TRBJ1-2,TRBV5-1,NA,TRBD1,CASSITDRGLQGGYTF,TGCGCCAGCAGCATCACCGACAGGGGGCTTCAAGGGGGCTACACCTTC
TRBJ1-5,TRBV28,NA,TRBD1,CASRTGGERQPQHF,TGTGCCAGCCGGACAGGGGGCGAACGTCAGCCCCAGCATTTT
TRBJ1-2,TRBV5-1,NA,NA,CASSLGGSTNYGYTF,TGCGCCAGCAGCTTGGGAGGCTCAACTAACTATGGCTACACCTTC
TRBJ2-3,TRBV6-1,NA,NA,CASSASSTDTQYF,TGTGCCAGCAGTGCCTCTAGCACAGATACGCAGTATTTT
TRBJ1-1,TRBV19,few,TRBD1,CASSIQGANTEAFF,TGTGCCAGTAGTATCCAGGGGGCGAACACTGAAGCTTTCTTT
TRBJ1-2,TRBV4-2,NA,NA,CASSPPPGPDGYTF,TGTGCCAGCAGCCCCCCCCCAGGGCCGGATGGCTACACCTTC
TRBJ1-1,TRBV28,NA,NA,CASSPRQKMNTEAFF,TGTGCCAGCAGTCCCCGACAGAAGATGAACACTGAAGCTTTCTTT
TRBJ1-1,TRBV5-1,NA,NA,CASSLRGGTEAFF,TGCGCCAGCAGCTTGCGGGGTGGCACTGAAGCTTTCTTT
TRBJ1-1,TRBV4-1,NA,NA,CASSQSDSLNTEAFF,TGCGCCAGCAGCCAATCTGACTCGTTGAACACTGAAGCTTTCTTT